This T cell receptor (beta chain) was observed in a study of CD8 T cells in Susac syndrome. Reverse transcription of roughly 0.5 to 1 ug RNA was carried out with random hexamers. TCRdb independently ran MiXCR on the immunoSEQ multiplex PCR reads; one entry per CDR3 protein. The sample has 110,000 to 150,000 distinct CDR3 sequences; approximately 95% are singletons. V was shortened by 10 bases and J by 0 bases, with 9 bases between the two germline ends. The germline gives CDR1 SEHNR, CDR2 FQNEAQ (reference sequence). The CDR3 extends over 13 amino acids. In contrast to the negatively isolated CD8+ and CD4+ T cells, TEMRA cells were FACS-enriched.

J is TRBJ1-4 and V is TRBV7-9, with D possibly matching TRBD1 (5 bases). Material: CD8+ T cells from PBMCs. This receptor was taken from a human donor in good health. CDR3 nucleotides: TGTGCCACCCGGGGCTCAACTAATGAAAAACTGTTTTTT. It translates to CATRGSTNEKLFF.